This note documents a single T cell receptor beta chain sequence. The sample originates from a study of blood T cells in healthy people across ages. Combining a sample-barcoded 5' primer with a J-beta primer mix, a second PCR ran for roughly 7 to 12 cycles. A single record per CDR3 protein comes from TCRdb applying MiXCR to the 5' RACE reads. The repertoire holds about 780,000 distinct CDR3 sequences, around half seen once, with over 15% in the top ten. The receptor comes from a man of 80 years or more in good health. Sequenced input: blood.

CDR3 region: CSARTLAGSYEQYF. As DNA, the CDR3 is TGCAGTGCTAGGACCCTAGCGGGGTCCTACGAGCAGTACTTC. This chain links TRBV20-1 with TRBJ2-7, with 9 nucleotides matching TRBD2. CDR1 is DFQATT, CDR2 SNEGSKA, per germline (reference sequence). This CDR3 has 14 residues. The V segment lost 3 bases and the J segment 1 base; nucleotides outside the gene matches: 4.